The rows below give T cell receptor beta chains drawn from one sample of a study of blood T cell repertoires in COVID-19. The repertoire was sequenced with immunoSEQ multiplex PCR; TCRdb's copy has only in-frame clones and lacks some. Here the sample spans 230,000 or so clones, about four fifths being singletons. The material sequenced was peripheral blood. These receptors came from a woman of 80 years or more with COVID-19, enrolled during active disease. The CDR3 runs from the conserved cysteine through the conserved F or W. Fields, in order: clone size, J gene, D gene, V gene, CDR3 protein, CDR3 DNA. The D gene is left open where the match is weak. Not every row has a clone size; where given, it reads once, few, many or a size class.

- TRBJ1-6 TRBD1 TRBV5-5 CASSLRGLLNSPLHF TGTGCCAGCAGCCTCAGGGGGTTATTGAATTCACCCCTCCACTTT
- TRBJ2-1 - TRBV3-1/TRBV3-2 CASSLNPRINPLREQFF TGTGCCAGCAGCCTAAACCCGAGGATTAACCCTCTTAGGGAGCAGTTCTTC
- TRBJ2-3 TRBD1 TRBV24-1 CATSDTGGVGTDTQYF TGTGCCACCAGTGATACAGGGGGCGTCGGCACAGATACGCAGTATTTT
few TRBJ1-4 - TRBV18 CASSERATTTNEKLFF TGTGCCAGCTCAGAGCGGGCGACAACAACTAATGAAAAACTGTTTTTT
- TRBJ1-1 - TRBV11-1 CASGKNRATTEAFF TGTGCCAGCGGTAAGAACAGGGCCACCACTGAAGCTTTCTTT
- TRBJ2-2 - TRBV18 CASSPTSTRTGELFF TGTGCCAGCTCACCAACCAGTACGAGGACCGGGGAGCTGTTTTTT
- TRBJ1-2 TRBD1 TRBV19 CATTSPGTGGRNGYTF TGTGCCACAACCTCGCCGGGGACAGGGGGACGGAATGGCTACACCTTC
once TRBJ2-7 TRBD1 TRBV5-1 CASSLDRGFGYEQYF TGCGCCAGCAGCTTGGACAGGGGGTTCGGCTACGAGCAGTACTTC
- TRBJ2-2 TRBD2 TRBV15 CATSRDQAGGMRELFF TGTGCCACCAGCAGAGATCAGGCGGGAGGGATGCGGGAGCTGTTTTTT
few TRBJ1-2 TRBD1 TRBV5-4 CASSLRGKGASYYGYTF TGTGCCAGCAGCTTGCGGGGAAAGGGGGCGTCCTACTATGGCTACACCTTC
- TRBJ2-1 - TRBV18 CASSPVYNEQFF TGTGCCAGCTCACCCGTCTACAATGAGCAGTTCTTC
- TRBJ2-5 TRBD1 TRBV5-4 CASSHKGQGKRAQETQYF TGTGCCAGCAGCCATAAAGGACAGGGAAAGAGGGCCCAAGAGACCCAGTACTTC
- TRBJ2-6 - TRBV6-5 CASSPSSGANVLTF TGTGCCAGCAGTCCCTCCTCTGGGGCCAACGTCCTGACTTTC
- TRBJ2-1 TRBD2 TRBV19 CASTRGSGRDYNEQFF TGTGCCAGTACCAGAGGAAGCGGGAGGGACTACAATGAGCAGTTCTTC
- TRBJ1-1 - TRBV27 CASSLGTGSAGTEAFF TGTGCCAGCAGTTTAGGAACGGGGTCAGCCGGCACTGAAGCTTTCTTT
- TRBJ1-6 TRBD1 TRBV13 CASSPKTGGYNSPLHF TGTGCCAGCAGCCCTAAGACAGGGGGCTATAATTCACCCCTCCACTTT
- TRBJ1-2 - TRBV10-3 CAISGSREDGYTF TGTGCCATCAGTGGTAGCCGGGAGGATGGCTACACCTTC
once TRBJ2-5 - TRBV6-2/TRBV6-3 CASSYSIAEADQETQYF TGTGCCAGCAGTTACTCGATAGCGGAAGCGGATCAAGAGACCCAGTACTTC
- TRBJ2-1 - TRBV18 CASSSYRVRDNEQFF TGTGCCAGCTCTTCCTACAGGGTACGTGACAATGAGCAGTTCTTC
- TRBJ2-5 TRBD1 TRBV27 CASSPGQGRWETQYF TGTGCCAGCAGTCCAGGACAGGGGCGGTGGGAGACCCAGTACTTC
- TRBJ1-4 - TRBV21-1 CASSKRTGGQTNEKLFF TGTGCCAGCAGCAAGAGGACAGGGGGCCAGACTAATGAAAAACTGTTTTTT
- TRBJ1-2 - TRBV6-6 CASIKDINYGYTF TGTGCCAGCATCAAGGACATTAACTATGGCTACACCTTC
- TRBJ2-3 - TRBV6-5 CASSYADSSTDTQYF TGTGCCAGCAGTTACGCGGACAGTTCCACAGATACGCAGTATTTT
- TRBJ1-2 TRBD1 TRBV28 CASSIYTGAAYGYTF TGTGCCAGCAGTATTTATACAGGGGCCGCCTATGGCTACACCTTC